Reported below is one TCR beta chain. Its recognized antigen is unknown. Base qualities are not recorded, but no much larger clone differs from it by a single base. The data derive from a study of blood T cell repertoires in COVID-19 (dated by TCRdb to 2020 to 2022). For the study in its entirety: Samples covering the acute and convalescent phases of COVID-19 were provided by collaborators in the United States, Italy and Spain. The material from the prospective study consisted of cDNA or gDNA derived from T cells, B-cell-depleted T cells, or PBMCs. The sample metadata nearly always contained a de-identified subject ID, COVID-19 status, age in years and sex. Deeply sampled blood TCRbeta repertoires from subjects exposed to, actively infected with, or recovered from COVID-19 were included in the dataset. The repertoires were released in a freely available public database intended as a resource for research on the immune response to SARS-CoV-2. Samples came from the ongoing ImmuneRACE study (first 160 participants) plus 1,254 subjects from 6 global collaborators. Where available, HLA class I and class II types were taken from metadata supplied by the sample provider and were not determined by assay-based typing.

TCRbeta CDR3 regions were amplified from genomic DNA using the immunoSEQ Assay, a bias-controlled multiplex PCR. Turning to the authors' computational methods: The number of nucleated cells in each sample was estimated from the amplification of reference gene primers within the assay. To quantify the absolute abundance of each unique TCRbeta CDR3 rearrangement, sequence reads were collapsed and filtered. Productive Simpson clonality was computed per sample as the square root of Simpson's diversity index over productive rearrangements. TCRdb took over this immuneACCESS table, retaining in-frame rearrangements with V and J assigned. Such tables are incomplete; in checked studies, under half of the missing clones stem from an unresolved V gene, and the remainder is unexplained. That table furnishes V, J and clone size, whereas the DNA furnished D and trimming. The sample has roughly 100,000 clones on record, around nine tenths of them singletons. The ten largest make up roughly 6% of the sample.

Whole blood was collected in K2EDTA tubes by collaborating institutions according to the institutions' own protocols. Collaborator samples were shipped for TCRbeta analysis as frozen whole blood, isolated PBMCs, or DNA extracted from either sample type. Summary of the overall study and its limitations: How much clinical and demographic metadata was included differed by source and by participant, and the metadata was provided uncurated.

The clonotype was recovered from a human donor in a cohort sampled during active COVID-19. Source material: peripheral blood.

CDR3 loop: CASRGGLDEQFF. The DNA sequence is given as TGTGCCAGCAGGGGAGGGTTGGATGAGCAGTTCTTC. The chain was built from TRBV7-6 and TRBJ2-1; 7 nucleotides in the junction match TRBD2. The CDR3 starts with the cysteine, ends with the phenylalanine, and has 12 residues. Just CDR3 DNA is preserved here, 36 bases in frame from base 1. CDR1 SGHVS and CDR2 FNYEAQ were looked up in the germline V gene. V is cut back by 6 bases and J by 8 bases, with 4 bases in the junction unmatched.